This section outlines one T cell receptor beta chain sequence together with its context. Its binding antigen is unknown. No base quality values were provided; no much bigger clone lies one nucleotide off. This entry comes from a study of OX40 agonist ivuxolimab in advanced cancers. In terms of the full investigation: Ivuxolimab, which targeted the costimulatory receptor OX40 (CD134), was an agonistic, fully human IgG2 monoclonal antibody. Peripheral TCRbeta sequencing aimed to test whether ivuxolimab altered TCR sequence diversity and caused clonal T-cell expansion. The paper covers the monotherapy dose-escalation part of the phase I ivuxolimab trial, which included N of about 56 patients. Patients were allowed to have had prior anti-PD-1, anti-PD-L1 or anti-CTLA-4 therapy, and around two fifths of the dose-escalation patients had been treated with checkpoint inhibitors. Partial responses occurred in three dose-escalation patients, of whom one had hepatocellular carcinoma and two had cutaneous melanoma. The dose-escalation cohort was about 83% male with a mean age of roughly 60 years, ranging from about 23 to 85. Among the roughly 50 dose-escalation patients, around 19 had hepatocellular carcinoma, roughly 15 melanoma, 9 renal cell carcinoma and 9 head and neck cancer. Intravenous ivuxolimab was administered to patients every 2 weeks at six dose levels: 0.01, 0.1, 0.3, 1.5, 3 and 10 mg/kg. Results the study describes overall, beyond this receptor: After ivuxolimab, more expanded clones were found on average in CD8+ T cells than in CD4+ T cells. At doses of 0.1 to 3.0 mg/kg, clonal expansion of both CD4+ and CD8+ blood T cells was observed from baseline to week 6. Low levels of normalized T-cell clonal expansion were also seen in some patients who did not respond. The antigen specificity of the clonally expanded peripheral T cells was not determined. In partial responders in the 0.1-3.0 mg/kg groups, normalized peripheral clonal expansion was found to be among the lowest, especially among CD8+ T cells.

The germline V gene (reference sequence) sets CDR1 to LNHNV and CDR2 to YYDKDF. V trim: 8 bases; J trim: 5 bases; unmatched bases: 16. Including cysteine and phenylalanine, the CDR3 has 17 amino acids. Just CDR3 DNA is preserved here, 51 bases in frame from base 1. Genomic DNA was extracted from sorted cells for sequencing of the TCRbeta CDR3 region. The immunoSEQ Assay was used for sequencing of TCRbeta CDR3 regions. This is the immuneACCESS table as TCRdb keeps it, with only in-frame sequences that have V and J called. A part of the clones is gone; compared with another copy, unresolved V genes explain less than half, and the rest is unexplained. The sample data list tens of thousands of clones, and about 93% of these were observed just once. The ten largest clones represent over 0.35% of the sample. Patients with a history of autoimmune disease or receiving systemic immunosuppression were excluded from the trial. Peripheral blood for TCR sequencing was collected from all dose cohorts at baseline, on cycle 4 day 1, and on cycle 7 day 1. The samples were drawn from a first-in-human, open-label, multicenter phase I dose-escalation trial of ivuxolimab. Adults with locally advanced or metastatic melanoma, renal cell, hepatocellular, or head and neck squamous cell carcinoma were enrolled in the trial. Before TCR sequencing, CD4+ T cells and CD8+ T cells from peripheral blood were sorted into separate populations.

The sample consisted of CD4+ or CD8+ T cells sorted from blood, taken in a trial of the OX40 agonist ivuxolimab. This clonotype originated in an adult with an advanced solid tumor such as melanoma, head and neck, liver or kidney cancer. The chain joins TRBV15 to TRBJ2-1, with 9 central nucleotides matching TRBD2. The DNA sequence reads TGTGCCACCGGACCCCCCAGGCTAGCGGGAAAAGACAATGAGCAGTTCTTC. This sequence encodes CATGPPRLAGKDNEQFF.